The 16 T cell receptor beta chains reported below all come from one sample, sequenced in a study of blood T cell repertoires in COVID-19. Clones were sequenced by immunoSEQ multiplex PCR, and TCRdb holds only the in-frame ones, with some missing. The sample includes approximately 260,000 clones, about 86% seen only once; the top ten take roughly 3.1%. The material sequenced was PBMCs or T cells enriched from blood (not recorded which). The receptors stem from a man aged 45 to 65 who had recovered from COVID-19.

The CDR3 DNA reads as TGTGCCAGCACCCGATTCGGACAGGGAAACACCATATATTTT. Translated, it gives CASTRFGQGNTIYF. J is TRBJ1-3 and V is TRBV6-5; possible D gene TRBD1, 6 bases. Germline CDR1 and CDR2: MNHEY and SVGAGI. This CDR3 has 14 residues. V was pared by 7 bases and J by 4 bases, with 14 bases between.

The chain employs TRBV7-9 and TRBJ2-3; 8 bases match TRBD1. Losses at the gene ends were 5 bases for V and 4 bases for J; bases not matched to a gene: 2. The CDR3 runs to 13 residues. CDR1 and CDR2 from the germline V gene are SEHNR and FQNEAQ (reference sequence). The CDR3 DNA reads TGTGCCAGCAGCAGGGGACAGGCAGATACGCAGTATTTT. As protein: CASSRGQADTQYF.

The chain carries TRBV6-5 and TRBJ1-4; the match to TRBD1 covers 9 bases. The CDR3 has 14 residues. The germline V gene has CDR1 MNHEY and CDR2 SVGAGI. V was pared by 6 bases and J by 7 bases, with 6 bases of the junction left unmatched. The CDR3 here is CASSQDRGGEKLFF. CDR3 sequence (DNA): TGTGCCAGCAGCCAGGACAGGGGCGGTGAAAAACTGTTTTTT.

The count of this clone is one. Written as DNA, the CDR3 is TGTGCCAGCAGCCCCTCGACAGGGGGAAACACCATATATTTT. As protein: CASSPSTGGNTIYF. The chain links TRBV11-2 to TRBJ1-3, with TRBD1 matching over 7 bases. This CDR3 spans 14 amino acids. Trimming at V came to 5 bases and at J to 4 bases, leaving 5 bases not matched to a gene. Looked up from germline, CDR1 is SGHAT and CDR2 is FQNNGV.

The chain carries TRBV28 and TRBJ1-2; D might be TRBD1 (6 bases). This CDR3 comprises 13 residues. V dropped 5 bases and J dropped 6 bases, with 13 bases sitting between them. CDR1 and CDR2 (germline): MDHEN, SYDVKM. The CDR3 coding sequence is TGTGCCAGCAGTCGGGGGGCGCGGAATGGCTACACCTTC. Translation gives CASSRGARNGYTF.

J is TRBJ1-1 and V is TRBV9; 8 bases agree with TRBD1. V dropped 1 base and J dropped 1; count of bases not matched to a gene: 6. Germline V gives CDR1 SGDLS, CDR2 YYNGEE. The CDR3 runs to 16 residues. The CDR3 sequence: CASSVSPGTGNTEAFF. DNA for the CDR3: TGTGCCAGCAGCGTAAGCCCAGGGACAGGGAACACTGAAGCTTTCTTT.

There are a few counts of this clone. The gene calls are TRBV7-2 and TRBJ1-1; 9 nucleotides match TRBD1. The CDR3 runs to 15 residues. The germline V gene encodes CDR1 SGHTA and CDR2 FQGNSA. V shed 5 bases, J shed 4 bases, and the junction held 8 bases outside the gene matches. This chain's CDR3 is CASSLKTGGGTEAFF. Here the CDR3 DNA reads TGTGCCAGCAGCCTAAAAACAGGGGGCGGCACTGAAGCTTTCTTT.

This chain links TRBV9 with TRBJ2-7, with TRBD2 matching over 7 bases. The CDR3 contains 13 residues. Per germline, CDR1 SGDLS and CDR2 YYNGEE. After removal of 3 bases from V and 5 bases from J, the junction contained 5 bases not matched to a gene. CDR3 region: CASSERGLHEQYF. CDR3 DNA: TGTGCCAGCAGCGAGCGGGGTCTCCACGAGCAGTACTTC.

V usage is TRBV29-1 and J usage is TRBJ2-3; D might be TRBD1 or TRBD2, each matching 5 bases. Germline values: CDR1 SQVTM, CDR2 ANQGSEA. CDR3 length: 13 amino acids. Trimming cost V 7 bases and J 2 bases, with 13 bases left between them. DNA for the CDR3: TGCAGCGCGGGGCCGGAGAACACAGATACGCAGTATTTT. Translated, it gives CSAGPENTDTQYF.

CDR3 bases: TGTGCCAGCAGCCTGATAGACCTACAGGTTACAGAGACCCAGTACTTC. Its translation: CASSLIDLQVTETQYF. V and J are TRBV5-8 and TRBJ2-5; tentatively, D is TRBD1 (5 bases). The V and J ends lost 4 bases and 4 bases respectively, with 20 bases between them. Germline V gene lookup returns CDR1 SGHTS and CDR2 YDEGEE. The CDR3 consists of 16 residues.

The chain carries TRBV12-3 or TRBV12-4 and TRBJ2-7, with D possibly matching TRBD2 (6 bases). The V end was cut by 8 bases, the J end by 3 bases, with 14 bases between. CDR3 length: 13 residues. The CDR3 protein is CASRPGLIYEQYF. CDR3 DNA: TGTGCCAGCCGGCCGGGACTCATCTACGAGCAGTACTTC.

The chain couples TRBV18 to TRBJ1-1; 8 nucleotides align to TRBD1. Germline loops: CDR1 KGHSH, CDR2 LQKENI. This CDR3 contains 16 residues. The V gene end was trimmed by 5 bases and the J gene end by 1 base; junction bases not matched to a gene: 9. DNA for the CDR3: TGTGCCAGCTCAAACAGGGGGGCTCCTTCGAACACTGAAGCTTTCTTT. Its protein is CASSNRGAPSNTEAFF.

V gene TRBV18 combines with J gene TRBJ1-3; D gene unclear. CDR1 KGHSH and CDR2 LQKENI come from the germline V gene. CDR3 length equals 19 residues. Trimming took off 3 bases at V and 0 bases at J, with 21 bases between the two ends. The CDR3 DNA reads as TGTGCCAGCTCACCCCCGAACTCACCGACTGTGGCCTCTGGAAACACCATATATTTT. Protein product: CASSPPNSPTVASGNTIYF.

The V and J genes are TRBV11-2 and TRBJ2-7; 7 bases match TRBD1. The CDR3 runs to 15 residues. J gave up 6 bases and V 4 bases, and 12 bases lay outside the gene matches. CDR1 and CDR2 (germline): SGHAT, FQNNGV. The CDR3 coding sequence is TGTGCCAGCAGCTCATCTAGACAGGGAATCCTCGAGCAGTACTTC. Its translation: CASSSSRQGILEQYF. Full variable domain (rest looked up from reference TRBV11-2 and TRBJ2-7): EAGVAQSPRYKIIEKRQSVAFWCNPISGHATLYWYQQILGQGPKLLIQFQNNGVVDDSQLPKDRFSAERLKGVDSTLKIQPAKLEDSAVYLCASSSSRQGILEQYFGPGTRLTVT.

This clone was recorded only once. V usage is TRBV7-2 and J usage is TRBJ2-7, with a weak D call TRBD2 (5 bases). Germline loops: CDR1 SGHTA, CDR2 FQGNSA. The CDR3 extends over 18 amino acids. The V and J ends lost 5 bases and 1 base respectively, with 24 bases between them. CDR3 in amino acids: CASSTFDLNYLASYEQYF. CDR3 coding DNA: TGTGCCAGCAGCACCTTCGACCTAAACTACCTAGCTTCCTACGAGCAGTACTTC.

In regard to this clone: This sample also contains other DNA sequences that code for the same CDR3. This rearrangement joins TRBV28 to TRBJ1-5; 9 bases are a match to TRBD1. The CDR3 extends over 14 amino acids. From germline, CDR1 is MDHEN and CDR2 SYDVKM. V shed 3 bases, J shed 4 bases, and the junction held 1 base outside the gene matches. The CDR3 region is CASSFGTGNQPQHF. The DNA for the CDR3 is TGTGCCAGCAGTTTTGGGACAGGGAATCAGCCCCAGCATTTT.